This T cell receptor beta chain was profiled in a study of blood T cell repertoires in COVID-19. CDR3 size: 17 residues. Germline V lookup: CDR1 ENHRY, CDR2 SYGVKD. J gave up 7 bases and V 0 bases, and 6 bases lay outside the gene matches. Here immunoSEQ multiplex PCR was the method, and the copy in TCRdb shows in-frame clones only, minus some. Among roughly 220,000 clones listed, more than 80% were seen once. Enrollees, about 18 to 89 years old, lived in 24 US areas. Grouping used clinical history reported by participants in a survey and questionnaire. This clonotype was obtained from a woman between 18 and 30 years old in a cohort exposed to, infected with or recovered from COVID-19 (not recorded which). The chain has TRBV10-3 and TRBJ2-1, with TRBD2 identical over 13 bases. The sequenced sample was PBMCs or T cells enriched from blood (not recorded which). DNA for the CDR3: TGTGCCATCAGTGAGTCGACTAGCGGGGGGCCGGGGAATGAGCAGTTCTTC. Residues: CAISESTSGGPGNEQFF.